The 23 T cell receptor beta chains below all came from one sample that was sequenced in a study of blood T cell repertoires in COVID-19. Profiling relied on immunoSEQ multiplex PCR, and the TCRdb table lists in-frame clones only, not all of them. The table lists 25,000 to 30,000 clones, 85% to 90% of them singletons. Sequenced input: peripheral blood. The receptors shown here come from a man between 60 and 70 years old with acute or convalescent COVID-19.

This chain connects TRBV30 to TRBJ1-1; D unresolved. CDR3 length equals 12 residues. The germline V gene has CDR1 GTSNPN and CDR2 SVGIG (reference sequence). V was shortened by 2 bases and J by 1 base, with 5 bases between the two germline ends. As DNA, the CDR3 is TGTGCCTGGAGTTTCGGGAACACTGAAGCTTTCTTT. This gives the protein CAWSFGNTEAFF.

The chain couples TRBV7-9 to TRBJ1-2; D may be TRBD1 (5 bases). This CDR3 is built from 13 residues. Germline CDR1 SEHNR, CDR2 FQNEAQ (reference sequence). V was cut by 5 bases and J by 3 bases, with 10 bases left in between. CDR3 DNA: TGTGCCAGCAGCGACGACAGTGACTATGGCTACACCTTC. Translation gives CASSDDSDYGYTF. The whole variable domain, filled in from reference TRBV7-9 and TRBJ1-2, reads DTGVSQNPRHKITKRGQNVTFRCDPISEHNRLYWYRQTLGQGPEFLTYFQNEAQLEKSRLLSDRFSAERPKGSFSTLEIQRTEQGDSAMYLCASSDDSDYGYTFGSGTRLTVV.

Judged by abundance, this clone is medium-sized. V is TRBV11-2 and J is TRBJ2-7; a weak D match, TRBD2 (6 bases). V was clipped by 5 bases and J by 2 bases, with 19 bases between them. Germline CDR1 is SGHAT and CDR2 is FQNNGV. CDR3 length equals 16 residues. The CDR3: CASSPSAKRVPYEQYF. Written as DNA, the CDR3 is TGTGCCAGCAGCCCATCCGCTAAGCGGGTCCCCTACGAGCAGTACTTC. Based on the CDR3 plus reference TRBV11-2 and TRBJ2-7, the full variable domain is EAGVAQSPRYKIIEKRQSVAFWCNPISGHATLYWYQQILGQGPKLLIQFQNNGVVDDSQLPKDRFSAERLKGVDSTLKIQPAKLEDSAVYLCASSPSAKRVPYEQYFGPGTRLTVT.

The chain has TRBV29-1 and TRBJ1-2, with a tentative D call TRBD1 (6 bases). The CDR3 loop spans 13 amino acids. V lost 2 bases, J lost 8 bases, and 15 bases lay in between. Germline CDR1 SQVTM, CDR2 ANQGSEA. The CDR3 region is CSVETGTSEGYTF. In DNA form, the CDR3 reads TGCAGCGTTGAAACCGGGACATCCGAAGGCTACACCTTC.

The chain recombines TRBV5-1 with TRBJ1-2; 8 bases map to TRBD1. This CDR3 region has 13 residues. Germline loops: CDR1 SGHRS, CDR2 YFSETQ. The V segment lost 4 bases and the J segment 4 bases; nucleotides outside the gene matches: 3. The CDR3, as DNA: TGCGCCAGCAGCGCCGGACAGGGCTATGGCTACACCTTC. Protein sequence: CASSAGQGYGYTF.

The rearrangement joins TRBV7-6 to TRBJ2-1; D not resolved. V shed 3 bases and J shed 5 bases, with 11 bases lying between them. The CDR3 extends over 14 amino acids. Germline V gene lookup returns CDR1 SGHVS and CDR2 FNYEAQ. This CDR3 reads CASSFDSGHNEQFF. The CDR3 region has the DNA TGTGCCAGCAGCTTCGATAGTGGGCACAATGAGCAGTTCTTC.

This clone was detected only once. The rearrangement uses TRBV5-8 and TRBJ2-5; 11 nucleotides line up with TRBD1. After removal of 0 bases from V and 7 bases from J, the junction contained 8 bases not matched to a gene. The CDR3 is made up of 16 amino acids. The V gene's germline CDR1 is SGHTS and CDR2 YDEGEE. CDR3 loop: CASSLGRTGGGGTQYF. As DNA, the CDR3 is TGTGCCAGCAGCTTGGGGCGGACAGGGGGCGGCGGGACCCAGTACTTC.

CDR3 in DNA: TGCGCCAGCAGCTTGGTTCCGGGGTTGAGCCAACCCCGGTCCTACAATGAGCAGTTCTTC. This sequence encodes CASSLVPGLSQPRSYNEQFF. V gene TRBV5-1 combines with J gene TRBJ2-1; a weak D match, TRBD2 (5 bases). The CDR3 consists of 20 residues. V was pared by 0 bases and J by 1 base, with 23 bases between. Germline values: CDR1 SGHRS, CDR2 YFSETQ.

This chain uses TRBV12-3 or TRBV12-4 with TRBJ1-1; TRBD1 is a possible D gene (5 bases). The CDR3 loop spans 12 amino acids. The V end lost 7 bases, the J end lost 5 bases, and 11 bases lay between the germline ends. Here the CDR3 DNA reads TGTGCCAGCATCTCGGGGGGAACTGAAGCTTTCTTT. It yields the protein CASISGGTEAFF.

This clone was seen only once. V is TRBV5-5 and J is TRBJ1-2, with TRBD1 as a possible D gene (6 bases). This CDR3 has 13 amino acids. Per germline, CDR1 SGHKS and CDR2 YYEKEE (reference sequence). Trimming left V 4 bases short and J 4 bases short, with 11 bases between. The CDR3, as DNA: TGTGCCAGCAGCCTGGACAGCACCTATGGCTACACCTTC. Amino acid sequence: CASSLDSTYGYTF.

V and J are TRBV6-5 and TRBJ2-7; 7 bases are shared with TRBD1. Germline V CDR1 and CDR2: MNHEY, SVGAGI. V lost 7 bases to trimming and J lost 5 bases; unmatched junction nucleotides: 8. CDR3 length: 13 residues. DNA of the CDR3: TGTGCCAGCAAAAAGACAGGGAGCCACGAGCAGTACTTC. This sequence encodes CASKKTGSHEQYF.

This chain joins TRBV4-1 and TRBJ1-1; 10 positions match TRBD1. This CDR3 has 14 amino acids. Germline V lookup: CDR1 MGHRA, CDR2 YSYEKL. Unmatched junction bases numbered 2, after V lost 4 bases and J lost 3 bases. The CDR3 spells CASSPGQGYTEAFF. CDR3 nucleotides: TGCGCCAGCAGCCCGGGACAGGGGTACACTGAAGCTTTCTTT.

This sequence joins TRBV27 and TRBJ1-2; 9 bases map to TRBD1. The trim removed 5 bases at V and 5 bases at J, leaving 9 bases unmatched. CDR1 is MNHEY, CDR2 SMNVEV, per germline (reference sequence). The CDR3 covers 15 residues. The CDR3 reads CASSLTGGADYGYTF. The DNA of the CDR3 is TGTGCCAGCAGTCTTACAGGGGGCGCGGATTATGGCTACACCTTC.

This clone was observed a single time. The CDR3 sequence is CATSDLGTGDTGELFF. The CDR3, as DNA: TGTGCCACCAGTGATTTGGGGACAGGGGACACCGGGGAGCTGTTTTTT. V usage is TRBV24-1 and J usage is TRBJ2-2; 10 nucleotides align to TRBD1. V shed 0 bases and J 3 bases; nucleotides not matched to a gene: 0. This CDR3 is 16 amino acids long. The germline V gene encodes CDR1 KGHDR and CDR2 SFDVKD.

V usage is TRBV5-5 and J usage is TRBJ2-7; 8 nucleotides agree with TRBD2. The V gene end was trimmed by 0 bases and the J gene end by 3 bases; junction bases not matched to a gene: 5. CDR3 size: 15 residues. The germline V gene has CDR1 SGHKS and CDR2 YYEKEE (reference sequence). CDR3 bases: TGTGCCAGCAGCTTGGCCCCCGGGGGGGACTACGAGCAGTACTTC. It is translated as CASSLAPGGDYEQYF.

V usage is TRBV3-1 (or the pseudogene TRBV3-2) and J usage is TRBJ1-4; 10 positions match TRBD1. With 1 base clipped from V and 0 bases from J, the junction kept 8 bases outside the gene matches. The CDR3 loop spans 19 amino acids. The germline CDR1 and CDR2 sequences are LGHDT and YNNKEL (reference sequence). In nucleotides, the CDR3 is TGTGCCAGCAGCCAAGGGACAGGGGGTATTCGCGCAACTAATGAAAAACTGTTTTTT. Translated, it gives CASSQGTGGIRATNEKLFF.

In its sample, this clone ranks as medium-sized. This chain joins TRBV27 and TRBJ2-1; TRBD2 agrees at 11 bases. CDR3 length equals 16 residues. The germline gives CDR1 MNHEY, CDR2 SMNVEV (reference sequence). Trimming removed 4 bases from V and 3 bases from J; junction bases left unmatched: 5. The CDR3 loop reads CASSSGTSGYYNEQFF. The CDR3 nucleotides read TGTGCCAGCAGTTCCGGGACTAGCGGATACTACAATGAGCAGTTCTTC.

The rearrangement uses TRBV15 and TRBJ2-7, with D possibly TRBD1 on 6 matching bases. This CDR3 has 15 residues. Germline CDR1 reads LNHNV; CDR2 reads YYDKDF (reference sequence). V was clipped by 0 bases and J by 0 bases, with 9 bases between them. CDR3: CATSREIGGSYEQYF. DNA of the CDR3: TGTGCCACCAGCAGAGAGATAGGGGGCTCCTACGAGCAGTACTTC.

The chain has TRBV11-2 and TRBJ2-3, with 11 bases identical to TRBD2. CDR1 SGHAT and CDR2 FQNNGV come from the germline V gene. V lost 5 bases and J lost 0; bases outside the gene matches: 10. The CDR3 is made up of 18 amino acids. This CDR3 reads CASSRRGLAGLSTDTQYF. The CDR3 nucleotides are TGTGCCAGCAGCCGACGTGGACTAGCGGGCCTTAGCACAGATACGCAGTATTTT.

The chain combines TRBV5-6 with TRBJ1-1; 9 positions agree with TRBD1. With 1 base clipped from V and 0 bases from J, the junction kept 7 bases outside the gene matches. The CDR3 sequence is 17 residues long. CDR1 SGHDT and CDR2 YYEEEE come from the germline V gene. CDR3 amino acids: CASSLTGGPIMNTEAFF. DNA for the CDR3: TGTGCCAGCAGCTTGACAGGGGGCCCCATAATGAACACTGAAGCTTTCTTT.

This sequence joins TRBV7-2 and TRBJ2-7; D not resolved. CDR3 length: 11 residues. Trimming took 5 bases from V and 4 from J, leaving 6 bases between them. CDR1 and CDR2 (germline): SGHTA, FQGNSA. DNA for the CDR3: TGTGCCAGCAGCCCTTCGTACGAGCAGTACTTC. Its translation: CASSPSYEQYF.

CDR3 sequence: CASTPGDTQYF. CDR3 sequence (DNA): TGTGCCAGCACCCCCGGGGATACGCAGTATTTT. V usage is TRBV7-2 and J usage is TRBJ2-3; no definite D call. V lost 7 bases to trimming and J lost 6 bases, with 8 bases between them. In germline, CDR1 is SGHTA, CDR2 FQGNSA. This CDR3 is 11 amino acids long.

The genes are TRBV4-2 and TRBJ2-7; 12 bases fit TRBD2. V lost 1 base and J lost 9; bases outside the gene matches: 7. This CDR3 has 15 residues. Germline V gene sequence: CDR1 LGHNA, CDR2 YNFKEQ. CDR3 amino acids: CASSQGTSGTGGQYF. In DNA form, the CDR3 reads TGTGCCAGCAGCCAAGGGACTAGCGGGACTGGGGGGCAGTACTTC.